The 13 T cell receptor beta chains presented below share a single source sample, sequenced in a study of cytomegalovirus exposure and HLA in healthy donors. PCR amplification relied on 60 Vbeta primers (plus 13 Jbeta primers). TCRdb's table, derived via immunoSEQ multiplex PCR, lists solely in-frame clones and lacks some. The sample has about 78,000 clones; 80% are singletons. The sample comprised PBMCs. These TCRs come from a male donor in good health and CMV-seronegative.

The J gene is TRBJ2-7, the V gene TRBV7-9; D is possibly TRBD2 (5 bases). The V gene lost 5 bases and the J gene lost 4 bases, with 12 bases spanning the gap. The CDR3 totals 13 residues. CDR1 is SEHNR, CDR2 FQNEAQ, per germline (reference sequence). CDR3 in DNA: TGTGCCAGCAGCATGCCGGGCGGGTACGAGCAGTACTTC. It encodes CASSMPGGYEQYF.

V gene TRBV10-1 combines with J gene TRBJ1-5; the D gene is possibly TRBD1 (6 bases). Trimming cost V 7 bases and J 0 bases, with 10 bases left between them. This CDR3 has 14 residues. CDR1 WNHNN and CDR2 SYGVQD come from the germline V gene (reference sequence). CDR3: CASKDRDSNQPQHF. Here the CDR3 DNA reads TGCGCCAGCAAGGACAGAGATAGCAATCAGCCCCAGCATTTT.

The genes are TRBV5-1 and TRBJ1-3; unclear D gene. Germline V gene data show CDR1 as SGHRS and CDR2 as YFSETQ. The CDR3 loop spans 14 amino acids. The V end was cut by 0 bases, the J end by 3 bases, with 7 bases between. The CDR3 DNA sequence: TGCGCCAGCAGCTTGGTGGGAGTTGGAAACACCATATATTTT. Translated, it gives CASSLVGVGNTIYF.

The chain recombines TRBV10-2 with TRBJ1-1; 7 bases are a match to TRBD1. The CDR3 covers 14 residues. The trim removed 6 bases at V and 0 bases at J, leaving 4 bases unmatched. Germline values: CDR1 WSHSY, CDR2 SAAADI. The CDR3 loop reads CASSLGQVNTEAFF. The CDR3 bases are TGCGCCAGCAGCCTAGGACAGGTGAACACTGAAGCTTTCTTT.

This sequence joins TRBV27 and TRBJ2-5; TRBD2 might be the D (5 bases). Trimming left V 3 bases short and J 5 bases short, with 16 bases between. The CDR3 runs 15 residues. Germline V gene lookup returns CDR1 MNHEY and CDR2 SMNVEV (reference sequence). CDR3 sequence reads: CASSFLAGQGETQYF. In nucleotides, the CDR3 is TGTGCCAGCAGTTTTCTGGCGGGTCAAGGGGAGACCCAGTACTTC.

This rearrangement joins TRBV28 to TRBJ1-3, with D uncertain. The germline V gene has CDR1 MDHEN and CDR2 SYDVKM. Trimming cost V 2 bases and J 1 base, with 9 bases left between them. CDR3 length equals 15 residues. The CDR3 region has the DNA TGTGCCAGCAGTTTACTACGCAGGTCTGGAAACACCATATATTTT. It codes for CASSLLRRSGNTIYF.

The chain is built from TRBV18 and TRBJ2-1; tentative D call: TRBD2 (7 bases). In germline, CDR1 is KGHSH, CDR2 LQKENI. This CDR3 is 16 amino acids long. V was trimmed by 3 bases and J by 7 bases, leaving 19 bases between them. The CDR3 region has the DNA TGTGCCAGCTCACCCCTCCTGGGGGGGCGGGCAAATGAGCAGTTCTTC. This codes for CASSPLLGGRANEQFF. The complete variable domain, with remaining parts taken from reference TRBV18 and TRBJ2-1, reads NAGVMQNPRHLVRRRGQEARLRCSPMKGHSHVYWYRQLPEEGLKFMVYLQKENIIDESGMPKERFSAEFPKEGPSILRIQQVVRGDSAAYFCASSPLLGGRANEQFFGPGTRLTVL.

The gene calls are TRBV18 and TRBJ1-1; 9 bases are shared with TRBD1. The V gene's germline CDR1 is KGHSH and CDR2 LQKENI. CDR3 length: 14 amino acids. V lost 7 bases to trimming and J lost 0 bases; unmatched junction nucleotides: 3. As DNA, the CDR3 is TGTGCCAGCTATAGGGACAGGGTGAACACTGAAGCTTTCTTT. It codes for CASYRDRVNTEAFF.

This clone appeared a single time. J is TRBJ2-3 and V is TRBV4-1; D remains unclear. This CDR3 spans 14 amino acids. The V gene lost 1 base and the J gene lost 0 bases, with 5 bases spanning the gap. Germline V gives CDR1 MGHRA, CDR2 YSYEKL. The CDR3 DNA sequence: TGCGCCAGCAGCCAAGCGGTGAGCACAGATACGCAGTATTTT. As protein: CASSQAVSTDTQYF.

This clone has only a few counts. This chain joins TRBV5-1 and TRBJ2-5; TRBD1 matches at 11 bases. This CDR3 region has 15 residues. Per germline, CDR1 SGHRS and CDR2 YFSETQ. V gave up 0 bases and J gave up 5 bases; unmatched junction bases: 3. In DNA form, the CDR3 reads TGCGCCAGCAGCTTGGAGGGACAGGGGGGGGAGACCCAGTACTTC. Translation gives CASSLEGQGGETQYF.

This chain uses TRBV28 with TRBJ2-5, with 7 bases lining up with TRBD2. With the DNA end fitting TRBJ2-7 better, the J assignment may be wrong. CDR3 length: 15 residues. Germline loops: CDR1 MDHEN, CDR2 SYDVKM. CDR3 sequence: CASSFSGILSYEQYF. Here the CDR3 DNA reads TGTGCCAGCAGCTTCAGCGGGATCCTCTCCTACGAGCAGTACTTC.

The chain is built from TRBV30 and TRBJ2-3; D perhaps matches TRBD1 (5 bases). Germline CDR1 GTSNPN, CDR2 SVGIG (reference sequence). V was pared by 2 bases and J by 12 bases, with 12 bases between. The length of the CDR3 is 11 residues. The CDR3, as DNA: TGTGCCTGGAGTAAAAGGCAGGGCCAGTATTTT. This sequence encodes CAWSKRQGQYF.

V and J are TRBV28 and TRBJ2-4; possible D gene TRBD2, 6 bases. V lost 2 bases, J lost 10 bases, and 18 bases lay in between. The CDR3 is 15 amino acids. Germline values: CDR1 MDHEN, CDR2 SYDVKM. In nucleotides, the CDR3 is TGTGCCAGCAGTTTACTGGATCTACCGCGGGGTATTCAGTACTTC. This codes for CASSLLDLPRGIQYF.